This TCR beta chain was recovered during a study of response to subunit inactivated influenza vaccine. Germline CDR1 and CDR2: MDHEN and SYDVKM. The V gene lost 2 bases and the J gene lost 4 bases, with 17 bases spanning the gap. CDR3 size: 16 residues. TCRdb re-called the RT-PCR reads with MiXCR, one entry per CDR3 protein. Seen here are 250,000 to 350,000 distinct CDR3 sequences, about 20% observed once, and the top ten hold 10%. This chain joins TRBV28 and TRBJ1-1, with a tentative D call TRBD1 (6 bases). The TCR originated in a man between 50 and 70 years old who received an inactivated influenza vaccine. Sample: PBMCs from blood, taken less than 22 months after vaccination. CDR3 in DNA: TGTGCCAGCAGTTTAGTCGCAGGGGCGTATATCACTGAAGCTTTCTTT. Residues: CASSLVAGAYITEAFF.